These 19 T cell receptor beta chains came from one sample sequenced in a study of OX40 agonist ivuxolimab in advanced cancers. The table came from immunoSEQ multiplex PCR; TCRdb's copy has only in-frame clones and leaves some out. Of 12,000 or so clones in the sample, less than 90% were seen once. The specimen comprised CD4+ or CD8+ T cells sorted from blood, sampled in a trial of the OX40 agonist ivuxolimab. The receptors were gathered from an adult with an advanced solid tumor such as melanoma, head and neck, liver or kidney cancer.

CDR3 residues: CASSPTTEQFF. Written as DNA, the CDR3 is TGTGCCAGCAGCCCCACGACGGAGCAGTTCTTC. The V call is TRBV7-9, the J call TRBJ2-1; the D is unclear. Trimming stripped 5 bases from V and 10 bases from J, with 9 bases between. CDR1 SEHNR and CDR2 FQNEAQ come from the germline V gene (reference sequence). The CDR3 runs to 11 residues.

The V gene is TRBV6-7, the J gene TRBJ1-1; TRBD1 aligns across 8 bases. TRBV6-7 is an ORF; its function is uncertain. The CDR3 has 15 amino acids. Trimming cost V 6 bases and J 0 bases; bases outside gene matches: 6. The CDR3 DNA follows: TGTGCCAGCAGCCACGGACAGGGACTGAACACTGAAGCTTTCTTT. Its protein product is CASSHGQGLNTEAFF.

The V and J genes are TRBV11-3 and TRBJ2-7; TRBD1 agrees at 11 bases. The V gene end was trimmed by 8 bases and the J gene end by 3 bases; junction bases not matched to a gene: 3. The CDR3 runs 13 residues. Germline V gene sequence: CDR1 SGHNT, CDR2 YENEEA. CDR3 amino acids: CASVGTGGYEQYF. Written as DNA, the CDR3 is TGTGCCAGCGTCGGGACAGGGGGCTACGAGCAGTACTTC.

The chain joins TRBV6-1 to TRBJ1-6; D unresolved. The CDR3 has 15 residues. Trimming cost V 4 bases and J 4 bases, with 11 bases left between them. The V gene's germline CDR1 is MNHNS and CDR2 SASEGT. This CDR3 is CASSAGYTYNSPLHF. The CDR3 coding sequence is TGTGCCAGCAGTGCGGGGTATACATATAATTCACCCCTCCACTTT.

V and J are TRBV6-5 and TRBJ1-1; no definite D call. The germline V and J ends were trimmed by 9 bases and 4 bases, with 12 bases remaining between them. Germline loops: CDR1 MNHEY, CDR2 SVGAGI. This CDR3 region has 12 residues. CDR3 sequence: CASDKRGTEAFF. DNA for the CDR3: TGTGCCAGTGACAAGCGCGGCACTGAAGCTTTCTTT.

The chain couples TRBV7-9 to TRBJ2-3; D could derive from TRBD1 or TRBD2 (5 bases each). The V and J ends lost 5 bases and 2 bases respectively, with 14 bases between them. Germline V lookup: CDR1 SEHNR, CDR2 FQNEAQ (reference sequence). The CDR3 sequence is 15 residues long. The CDR3 protein is CASSRFWGNTDTQYF. The CDR3 DNA reads as TGTGCCAGCAGCCGATTCTGGGGGAACACAGATACGCAGTATTTT. Looking up the rest from reference TRBV7-9 and TRBJ2-3 gives the full variable domain: DTGVSQNPRHKITKRGQNVTFRCDPISEHNRLYWYRQTLGQGPEFLTYFQNEAQLEKSRLLSDRFSAERPKGSFSTLEIQRTEQGDSAMYLCASSRFWGNTDTQYFGPGTRLTVL.

This clone was observed a handful of times. This rearrangement joins TRBV4-2 to TRBJ1-5; D ambiguous. The V end was cut by 1 base, the J end by 6 bases, with 7 bases between. This CDR3 contains 13 residues. CDR1 is LGHNA and CDR2 is YNFKEQ in the germline V gene. The CDR3 nucleotides read TGTGCCAGCAGCCAAGTATCGGGTCAGCCCCAGCATTTT. Protein: CASSQVSGQPQHF.

The V gene is TRBV6-6, the J gene TRBJ2-2, with TRBD1 as a possible D gene (5 bases). The V and J ends lost 5 bases and 3 bases respectively, with 7 bases between them. This CDR3 spans 13 amino acids. Germline CDR1 reads MNHNY; CDR2 reads SVGAGI (reference sequence). The CDR3 sequence is CASSRQYTGELFF. Written as DNA, the CDR3 is TGTGCCAGCAGTAGACAGTACACCGGGGAGCTGTTTTTT.

The chain carries TRBV2 and TRBJ2-5; 8 bases line up with TRBD1. The V gene end was trimmed by 1 base and the J gene end by 2 bases; junction bases not matched to a gene: 3. CDR3 length equals 15 residues. Germline V gives CDR1 SNHLY, CDR2 FYNNEI. The CDR3 nucleotides are TGTGCCAGCAGTGAAGGACAGGGGAGTCAAGAGACCCAGTACTTC. The encoded protein is CASSEGQGSQETQYF.

CDR3 residues: CASSLDGSGYTF. The DNA of the CDR3 is TGTGCCAGCAGTTTAGATGGGTCTGGCTACACCTTC. V is TRBV27 and J is TRBJ1-2; D gene uncertain. The V gene's germline CDR1 is MNHEY and CDR2 SMNVEV (reference sequence). V was trimmed by 2 bases and J by 7 bases, leaving 8 bases between them. The CDR3 extends over 12 amino acids.

The chain carries TRBV5-1 and TRBJ2-3, with TRBD2 identical over 7 bases. The V gene end was trimmed by 6 bases and the J gene end by 9 bases; junction bases not matched to a gene: 13. Germline lookup yields CDR1 SGHRS and CDR2 YFSETQ. The CDR3 contains 14 residues. DNA for the CDR3: TGCGCCAGCACCCTGGGGGGGATAGAGCGAACGCAGTATTTT. It translates to CASTLGGIERTQYF.

The rearrangement uses TRBV28 and TRBJ2-1; 8 bases align to TRBD2. Germline V lookup: CDR1 MDHEN, CDR2 SYDVKM. The CDR3 sequence is 15 residues long. With 3 bases clipped from V and 7 bases from J, the junction kept 8 bases outside the gene matches. In nucleotides, the CDR3 is TGTGCCAGCAGTTTTCTATCGGGGGGGCAGAATGAGCAGTTCTTC. Encoded protein: CASSFLSGGQNEQFF.

The chain joins TRBV6-1 to TRBJ2-7, with D unclear. Trimming took 8 bases from V and 0 from J, leaving 8 bases between them. The germline gives CDR1 MNHNS, CDR2 SASEGT. The CDR3 runs to 12 residues. The DNA of the CDR3 is TGTGCCAGCCGCCGGGCCTCCTACGAGCAGTACTTC. Residues: CASRRASYEQYF.

J is TRBJ2-7 and V is TRBV6-6, with 10 bases aligning to TRBD1. In germline, CDR1 is MNHNY, CDR2 SVGAGI (reference sequence). V was clipped by 7 bases and J by 3 bases; unmatched bases: 6. CDR3 length: 14 residues. The CDR3 nucleotides read TGTGCCAGCAAAGCCGGGACAGGGGTCTACGAGCAGTACTTC. Amino acids: CASKAGTGVYEQYF.

The chain recombines TRBV7-8 with TRBJ2-3; 8 nucleotides agree with TRBD1. Germline V gives CDR1 SGHVS, CDR2 FQNEAQ. CDR3 length: 16 residues. With V trimmed by 5 bases and J by 3 bases, 10 bases remained unmatched. CDR3 sequence (DNA): TGTGCCAGCAGCCCCCCCGGGACAGGAGGTACAGATACGCAGTATTTT. Amino acid sequence: CASSPPGTGGTDTQYF.

The gene calls are TRBV13 and TRBJ1-3; D may be TRBD1 (6 bases). This CDR3 has 15 residues. The germline gives CDR1 PRHDT, CDR2 FYEKMQ (reference sequence). Trimming took 5 bases from V and 0 from J, leaving 11 bases between them. The CDR3 DNA sequence: TGTGCCAGCAGCCCTCAGGGGCTCTCTGGAAACACCATATATTTT. Translated: CASSPQGLSGNTIYF. The variable domain in full, with the rest retrieved from reference TRBV13 and TRBJ1-3, is AAGVIQSPRHLIKEKRETATLKCYPIPRHDTVYWYQQGPGQDPQFLISFYEKMQSDKGSIPDRFSAQQFSDYHSELNMSSLELGDSALYFCASSPQGLSGNTIYFGEGSWLTVV.

This chain uses TRBV7-8 with TRBJ2-1; TRBD2 might be the D (5 bases). CDR1 is SGHVS, CDR2 FQNEAQ, per germline. This CDR3 has 13 residues. Trimming shortened V by 7 bases and J by 5 bases, and 12 bases separated the two germline ends. The CDR3 loop reads CASIPEGNNEQFF. The CDR3 nucleotides read TGTGCCAGCATCCCTGAGGGAAACAATGAGCAGTTCTTC.

CDR3 DNA: TGTGCCAGCAGCGTTGACAGATCCTACGAGCAGTACTTC. Translation: CASSVDRSYEQYF. The V call is TRBV7-3, the J call TRBJ2-7, with D possibly matching TRBD1 (5 bases). CDR1 and CDR2 (germline): SGHTA, FQGTGA. Trimming took off 5 bases at V and 1 base at J, with 9 bases between the two ends. This CDR3 is built from 13 residues.

The chain recombines TRBV19 with TRBJ1-6; 7 bases agree with TRBD1. The CDR3 spans 15 residues. With V trimmed by 5 bases and J by 7 bases, 8 bases remained unmatched. Germline lookup yields CDR1 LNHDA and CDR2 SQIVND (reference sequence). CDR3 sequence reads: CASSSDRALNSPLHF. CDR3 DNA: TGTGCCAGTAGTTCCGACAGGGCTCTGAATTCACCCCTCCACTTT.